This T cell receptor beta chain is from a study of a mutant IDH1 vaccine in newly diagnosed glioma. About the research overall: Vaccine dosing followed radiotherapy by 4-6 weeks, or accompanied temozolomide cycles. Males made up about 62% and females 37.5% of treated patients, whose mean age was around 40 years. Patients had received radiotherapy, temozolomide, or both previously, most receiving both.

Concerning this clone: As yet, its antigen is unknown.

Broader study findings: Pseudoprogression apparently lacked any relation to changes in top peripheral T cell clonotypes.

Per the germline V gene, CDR1 is SGHDT and CDR2 is YYEEEE. This CDR3 comprises 13 residues. Trimming took 2 bases from V and 2 from J, leaving 8 bases between them. Some clones are missing from TCRdb's copy, which holds only in-frame ones; the method was immunoSEQ multiplex PCR. The sample contains about 64,000 clones, under 85% of which appear only once. The time point denotes: week 35, safety follow-up. Each dose delivered 300 ug of mutant IDH1 20-mer peptide subcutaneously with imiquimod. This clonotype originated in a man aged 50 to 60 with glioma. This chain uses TRBV5-6 with TRBJ2-7; possibly TRBD1 for D (5 bases). Sequences were derived from PBMCs, sampled from a glioma patient whose treatment included an IDH1 peptide vaccine. CDR3 sequence (DNA): TGTGCCAGCAGCTTCGGCAGGGCCTACGAGCAGTACTTC. Translating it yields CASSFGRAYEQYF.